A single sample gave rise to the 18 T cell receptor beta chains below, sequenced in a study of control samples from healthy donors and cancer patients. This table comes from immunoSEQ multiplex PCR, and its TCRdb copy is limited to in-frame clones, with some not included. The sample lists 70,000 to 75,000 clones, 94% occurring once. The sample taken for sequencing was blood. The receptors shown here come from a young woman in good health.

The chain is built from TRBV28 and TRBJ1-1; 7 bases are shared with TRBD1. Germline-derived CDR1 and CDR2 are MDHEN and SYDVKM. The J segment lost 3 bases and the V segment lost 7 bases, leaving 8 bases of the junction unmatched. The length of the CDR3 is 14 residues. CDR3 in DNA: TGTGCCAGCAATATCAGGGGGGTGGACACTGAAGCTTTCTTT. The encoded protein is CASNIRGVDTEAFF.

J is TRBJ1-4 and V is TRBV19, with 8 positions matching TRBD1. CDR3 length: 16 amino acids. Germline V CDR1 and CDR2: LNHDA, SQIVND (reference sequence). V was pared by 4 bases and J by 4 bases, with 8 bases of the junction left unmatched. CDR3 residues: CASSTGQGVFNEKLFF. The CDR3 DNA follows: TGTGCCAGTAGTACAGGACAGGGTGTGTTTAATGAAAAACTGTTTTTT.

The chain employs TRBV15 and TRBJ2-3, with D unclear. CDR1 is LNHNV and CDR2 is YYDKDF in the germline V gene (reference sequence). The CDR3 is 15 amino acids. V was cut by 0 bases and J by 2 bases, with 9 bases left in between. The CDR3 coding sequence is TGTGCCACCAGCAGAGATTTCTCGTCCACAGATACGCAGTATTTT. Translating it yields CATSRDFSSTDTQYF.

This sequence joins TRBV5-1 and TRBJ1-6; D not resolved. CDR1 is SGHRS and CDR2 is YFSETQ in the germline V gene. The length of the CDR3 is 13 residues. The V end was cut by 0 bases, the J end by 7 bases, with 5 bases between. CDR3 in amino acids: CASSLAGNSPLHF. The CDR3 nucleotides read TGCGCCAGCAGCTTGGCCGGGAATTCACCCCTCCACTTT. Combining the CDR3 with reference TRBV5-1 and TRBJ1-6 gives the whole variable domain KAGVTQTPRYLIKTRGQQVTLSCSPISGHRSVSWYQQTPGQGLQFLFEYFSETQRNKGNFPGRFSGRQFSNSRSEMNVSTLELGDSALYLCASSLAGNSPLHFGNGTRLTVT.

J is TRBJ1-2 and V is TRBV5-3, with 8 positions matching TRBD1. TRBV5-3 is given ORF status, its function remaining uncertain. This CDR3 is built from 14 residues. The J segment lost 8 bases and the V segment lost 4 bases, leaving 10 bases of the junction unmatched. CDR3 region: CARSAGGLDGGYTF. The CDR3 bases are TGTGCCAGAAGCGCAGGGGGCCTGGACGGAGGCTACACCTTC.

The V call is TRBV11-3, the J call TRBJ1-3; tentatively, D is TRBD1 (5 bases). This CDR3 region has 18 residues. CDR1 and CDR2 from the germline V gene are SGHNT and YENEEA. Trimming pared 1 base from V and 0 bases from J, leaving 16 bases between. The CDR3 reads CASSLVGGTPSSGNTIYF. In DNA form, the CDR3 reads TGTGCCAGCAGCTTAGTTGGGGGGACTCCGAGCTCTGGAAACACCATATATTTT.

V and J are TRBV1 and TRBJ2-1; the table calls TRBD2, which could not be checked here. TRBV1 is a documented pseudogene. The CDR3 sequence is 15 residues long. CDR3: CTSSLLARSYNEQFF. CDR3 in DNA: TGCACCAGCAGCCTACTAGCGCGGTCCTACAATGAGCAGTTCTTC.

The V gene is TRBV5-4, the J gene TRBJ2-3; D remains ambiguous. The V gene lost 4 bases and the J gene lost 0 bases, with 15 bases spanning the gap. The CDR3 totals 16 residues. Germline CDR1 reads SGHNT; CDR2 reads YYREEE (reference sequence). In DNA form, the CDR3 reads TGTGCCAGCAGCACCCCGAGCATCCTTAGCACAGATACGCAGTATTTT. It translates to CASSTPSILSTDTQYF. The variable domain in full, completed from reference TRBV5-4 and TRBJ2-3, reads ETGVTQSPTHLIKTRGQQVTLRCSSQSGHNTVSWYQQALGQGPQFIFQYYREEENGRGNFPPRFSGLQFPNYSSELNVNALELDDSALYLCASSTPSILSTDTQYFGPGTRLTVL.

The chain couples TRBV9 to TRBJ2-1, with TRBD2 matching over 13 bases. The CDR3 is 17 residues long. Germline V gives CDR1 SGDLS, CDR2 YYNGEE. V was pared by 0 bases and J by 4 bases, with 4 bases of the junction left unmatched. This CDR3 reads CASSVGTSGGTYNEQFF. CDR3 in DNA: TGTGCCAGCAGCGTAGGGACTAGCGGGGGTACTTACAATGAGCAGTTCTTC.

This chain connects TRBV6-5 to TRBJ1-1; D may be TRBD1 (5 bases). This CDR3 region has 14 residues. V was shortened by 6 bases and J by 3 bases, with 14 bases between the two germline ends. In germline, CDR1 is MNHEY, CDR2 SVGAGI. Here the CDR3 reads CASRGPAVYTEAFF. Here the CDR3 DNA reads TGTGCCAGCAGGGGGCCAGCAGTTTACACTGAAGCTTTCTTT.

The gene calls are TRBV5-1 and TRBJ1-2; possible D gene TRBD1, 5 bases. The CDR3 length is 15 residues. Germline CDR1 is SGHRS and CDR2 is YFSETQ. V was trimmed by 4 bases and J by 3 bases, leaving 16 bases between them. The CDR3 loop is CASSDPGGADYGYTF. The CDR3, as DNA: TGCGCCAGCAGCGATCCTGGGGGAGCGGACTATGGCTACACCTTC.

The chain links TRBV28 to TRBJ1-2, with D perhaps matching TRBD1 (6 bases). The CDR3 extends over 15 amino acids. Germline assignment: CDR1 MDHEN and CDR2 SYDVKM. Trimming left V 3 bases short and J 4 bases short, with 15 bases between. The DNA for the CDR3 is TGTGCCAGCAGTTTCGGCGGGGGGCCTGGCTATGGCTACACCTTC. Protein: CASSFGGGPGYGYTF.

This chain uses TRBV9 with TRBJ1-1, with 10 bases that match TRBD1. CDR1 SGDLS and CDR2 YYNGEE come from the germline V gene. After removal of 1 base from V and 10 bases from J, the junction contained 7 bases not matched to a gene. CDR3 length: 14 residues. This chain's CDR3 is CASSVSGTGEVAFF. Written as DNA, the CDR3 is TGTGCCAGCAGCGTATCCGGGACAGGGGAAGTAGCTTTCTTT.

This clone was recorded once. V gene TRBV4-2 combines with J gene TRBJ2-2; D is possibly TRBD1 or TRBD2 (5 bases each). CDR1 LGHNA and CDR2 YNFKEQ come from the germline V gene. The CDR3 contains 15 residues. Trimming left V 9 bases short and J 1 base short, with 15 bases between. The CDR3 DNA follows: TGTGCCAGTAGGGACCTAAACCTGAACACCGGGGAGCTGTTTTTT. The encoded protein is CASRDLNLNTGELFF.

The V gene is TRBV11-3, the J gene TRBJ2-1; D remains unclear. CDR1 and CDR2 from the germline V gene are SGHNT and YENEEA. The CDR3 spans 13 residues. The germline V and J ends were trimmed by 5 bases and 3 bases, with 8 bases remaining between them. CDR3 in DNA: TGTGCCAGCAGCCCTCTAGACTACAATGAGCAGTTCTTC. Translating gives CASSPLDYNEQFF.

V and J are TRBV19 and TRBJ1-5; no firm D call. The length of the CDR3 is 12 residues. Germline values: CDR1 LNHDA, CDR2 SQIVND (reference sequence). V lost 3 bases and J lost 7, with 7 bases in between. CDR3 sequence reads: CASSIVSQPQHF. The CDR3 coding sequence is TGTGCCAGTAGTATTGTCAGCCAGCCCCAGCATTTT. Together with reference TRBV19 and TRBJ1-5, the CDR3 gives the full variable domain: DGGITQSPKYLFRKEGQNVTLSCEQNLNHDAMYWYRQDPGQGLRLIYYSQIVNDFQKGDIAEGYSVSREKKESFPLTVTSAQKNPTAFYLCASSIVSQPQHFGDGTRLSIL.

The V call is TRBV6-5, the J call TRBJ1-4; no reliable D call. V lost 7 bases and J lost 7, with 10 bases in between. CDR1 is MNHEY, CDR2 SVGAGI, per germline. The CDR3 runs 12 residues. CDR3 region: CASISDGEKLFF. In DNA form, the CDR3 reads TGTGCCAGCATTTCGGACGGTGAAAAACTGTTTTTT.

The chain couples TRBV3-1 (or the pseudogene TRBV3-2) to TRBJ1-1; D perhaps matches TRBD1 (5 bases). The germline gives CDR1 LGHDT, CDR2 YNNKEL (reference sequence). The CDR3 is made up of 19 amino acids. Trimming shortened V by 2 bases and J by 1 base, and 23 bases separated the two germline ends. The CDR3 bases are TGTGCCAGCAGCCAATTGGGGGGATTAATCCGTCGATCGAACACTGAAGCTTTCTTT. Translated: CASSQLGGLIRRSNTEAFF.